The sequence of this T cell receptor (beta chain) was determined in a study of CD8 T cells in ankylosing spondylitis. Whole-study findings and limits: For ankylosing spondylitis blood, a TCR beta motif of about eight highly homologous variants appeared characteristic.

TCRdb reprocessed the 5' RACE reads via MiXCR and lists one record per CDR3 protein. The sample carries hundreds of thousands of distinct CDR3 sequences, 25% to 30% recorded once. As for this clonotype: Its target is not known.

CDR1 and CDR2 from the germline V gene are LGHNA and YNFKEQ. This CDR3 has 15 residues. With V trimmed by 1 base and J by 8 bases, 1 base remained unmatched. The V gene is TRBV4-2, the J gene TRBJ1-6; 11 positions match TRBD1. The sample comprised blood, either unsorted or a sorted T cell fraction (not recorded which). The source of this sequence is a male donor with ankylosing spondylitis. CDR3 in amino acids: CASSQVGQGDSPLHF. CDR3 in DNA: TGTGCCAGCAGCCAAGTGGGACAGGGGGATTCACCCCTCCACTTT.